The 22 T cell receptor beta chains listed next were all sequenced from one sample in a study of patients and donors after allogeneic stem cell transplantation (dated by TCRdb to between 2020 and 2021). To prepare the library, RT-PCR was applied. Sequenced on a NextSeq 550. TCRdb trimmed the raw reads at Q25, called clones with MiXCR and kept productive beta chains. Identical CDR3 proteins give one entry, which carries the most common genes and DNA. A total of under 30,000 distinct CDR3 sequences appear in this sample, about 8% of them only once. The ten largest clonotypes hold nearly 50% of the sample. The sequenced material came from blood, either unsorted or a sorted T cell fraction (not recorded which). Source of these receptors: a human donor who was either an allogeneic HSCT recipient or a stem cell or donor lymphocyte infusion donor (not recorded which). It is not recorded whose cells these are; they may come from a transplant donor.

The rearrangement uses TRBV28 and TRBJ1-1; no definite D call. The CDR3 has 13 amino acids. Per the germline V gene, CDR1 is MDHEN and CDR2 is SYDVKM. The germline V and J ends were trimmed by 8 bases and 7 bases, with 17 bases remaining between them. CDR3 protein: CASRLTRLGEAFF. CDR3 nucleotide sequence: TGTGCCAGCCGCCTCACCCGGCTGGGTGAAGCTTTCTTT.

This clonotype was counted many times. The V and J genes are TRBV7-8 and TRBJ1-1; D is undetermined. The CDR3 is made up of 13 amino acids. Trimming cost V 4 bases and J 2 bases, with 8 bases left between them. Germline loops: CDR1 SGHVS, CDR2 FQNEAQ. CDR3 residues: CASSWTVNTEAFF. As DNA, the CDR3 is TGTGCCAGCAGCTGGACGGTTAACACTGAAGCTTTCTTT.

The gene calls are TRBV5-4 and TRBJ1-3; the match to TRBD1 covers 7 bases. CDR1 and CDR2 (germline): SGHNT, YYREEE (reference sequence). J gave up 0 bases and V 7 bases, and 7 bases lay outside the gene matches. The CDR3 has 15 residues. The CDR3 loop reads CASRLGTDSGNTIYF. The CDR3 DNA reads as TGTGCCAGCCGACTTGGGACAGACTCTGGAAACACCATATATTTT.

The table lists this clonotype with many counts. The chain uses TRBV20-1 and TRBJ2-1; 9 bases align to TRBD2. Unmatched junction bases numbered 11, after V lost 6 bases and J lost 8 bases. CDR1 is DFQATT and CDR2 is SNEGSKA in the germline V gene (reference sequence). This CDR3 region has 14 residues. Written as DNA, the CDR3 is TGCAGTGCCCCCAGGTTAGCGGGAGACCATGAGCAGTTCTTC. This encodes CSAPRLAGDHEQFF.

This clonotype was seen a few times. The genes are TRBV20-1 and TRBJ1-1; a weak D match, TRBD1 (5 bases). This CDR3 has 12 residues. Between the trimmed V and J ends, which lost 6 bases and 6 bases, there was a span of 14 bases. In germline, CDR1 is DFQATT, CDR2 SNEGSKA (reference sequence). This CDR3 reads CSAFYGASEAFF. CDR3 nucleotide sequence: TGCAGTGCGTTTTATGGGGCCTCTGAAGCTTTCTTT.

This clonotype was picked up many times. The genes are TRBV13 and TRBJ2-1, with a weak D call TRBD2 (5 bases). The germline CDR1 and CDR2 sequences are PRHDT and FYEKMQ (reference sequence). V was shortened by 5 bases and J by 2 bases, with 13 bases between the two germline ends. The CDR3 contains 15 residues. The CDR3 DNA sequence: TGTGCCAGCAGCCCCCCCGAGGGAACCTACAATGAGCAGTTCTTC. It yields the protein CASSPPEGTYNEQFF.

This clonotype came up many times. This chain connects TRBV2 to TRBJ2-1; D gene unclear. Trimming stripped 3 bases from V and 5 bases from J, with 2 bases between. The CDR3 totals 11 residues. Germline CDR1 SNHLY, CDR2 FYNNEI. CDR3 amino acids: CASSEHNEQFF. The CDR3 DNA sequence: TGTGCCAGCAGTGAGCACAATGAGCAGTTCTTC.

By share, this clonotype ranks as hyperexpanded (1% or more). The V call is TRBV7-9, the J call TRBJ2-1; D is unclear. This CDR3 has 11 residues. CDR1 SEHNR and CDR2 FQNEAQ come from the germline V gene (reference sequence). Trimming cost V 8 bases and J 6 bases, with 8 bases left between them. CDR3 sequence reads: CASFLGNEQFF. The CDR3 DNA is TGTGCCAGCTTTTTGGGCAATGAGCAGTTCTTC.

There are many counts of this clonotype. The chain is built from TRBV3-1 and TRBJ2-4; unclear D gene. The CDR3 extends over 14 amino acids. The V gene lost 2 bases and the J gene lost 9 bases, with 14 bases spanning the gap. Germline loops: CDR1 LGHDT, CDR2 YNNKEL (reference sequence). CDR3 nucleotide sequence: TGTGCCAGCAGCCAATTCGGTGAGGACGGCATTCAGTACTTC. The encoded protein is CASSQFGEDGIQYF.

This clonotype occurred many times. The chain carries TRBV3-1 and TRBJ2-3, with D unresolved. CDR1 LGHDT and CDR2 YNNKEL come from the germline V gene (reference sequence). V was trimmed by 3 bases and J by 2 bases, leaving 9 bases between them. The CDR3 has 14 residues. CDR3 nucleotide sequence: TGTGCCAGCAGCCAGGGGTGGGCCACAGATACGCAGTATTTT. Translating it yields CASSQGWATDTQYF.

This clonotype came up many times. The DNA of the CDR3 is TGCGCCAGCAGCCAAGTAGGGGGTGAACAGCCCCAGCATTTT. Its translation is CASSQVGGEQPQHF. V usage is TRBV4-1 and J usage is TRBJ1-5; D may be TRBD1 (6 bases). The CDR3 runs to 14 residues. Germline V gene data show CDR1 as MGHRA and CDR2 as YSYEKL. Trimming left V 1 base short and J 7 bases short, with 11 bases between.

By share, this clonotype counts as medium-sized. The chain combines TRBV5-1 with TRBJ2-1; weak D call: TRBD2 (5 bases). CDR3 size: 14 residues. V was cut by 4 bases and J by 2 bases, with 10 bases left in between. CDR1 SGHRS and CDR2 YFSETQ come from the germline V gene. Here the CDR3 DNA reads TGCGCCAGCAGCACGGGATATACCTACAATGAGCAGTTCTTC. Translation: CASSTGYTYNEQFF.

This clonotype was counted ten times or more. The chain recombines TRBV3-1 with TRBJ2-1; D is unclear. Germline V gives CDR1 LGHDT, CDR2 YNNKEL (reference sequence). This CDR3 comprises 15 residues. The V and J ends lost 1 base and 1 base respectively, with 8 bases between them. CDR3 bases: TGTGCCAGCAGCCAAGGGACGGTGTCCTACAATGAGCAGTTCTTC. Translation gives CASSQGTVSYNEQFF.

This clonotype appeared many times. The V gene is TRBV3-1, the J gene TRBJ2-5; 8 bases align to TRBD1. The germline V gene has CDR1 LGHDT and CDR2 YNNKEL (reference sequence). The CDR3 is made up of 13 amino acids. J gave up 7 bases and V 4 bases, and 5 bases lay outside the gene matches. The CDR3, as DNA: TGTGCCAGCAGCCGGGACAGGATGGGGACCCAGTACTTC. The encoded protein is CASSRDRMGTQYF.

The V call is TRBV6-2 or TRBV6-3, the J call TRBJ1-2; TRBD1 matches at 8 bases. In germline, CDR1 is MNHEY, CDR2 SVGEGT. The CDR3 sequence is 14 residues long. The ends lost 6 bases at V and 5 bases at J; junction bases unmatched: 8. The CDR3 loop reads CASREGTGPYGYTF. CDR3 in DNA: TGTGCCAGCAGGGAAGGGACAGGTCCATATGGCTACACCTTC.

In this sample, this clonotype turned up many times. The chain links TRBV29-1 to TRBJ1-4; 9 bases line up with TRBD1. V shed 5 bases, J shed 11 bases, and the junction held 12 bases outside the gene matches. Germline V lookup: CDR1 SQVTM, CDR2 ANQGSEA. This CDR3 is built from 14 residues. CDR3 region: CSVPQGAGVGKLFF. The CDR3 DNA is TGCAGCGTTCCACAGGGGGCCGGAGTTGGGAAACTGTTTTTT.

J is TRBJ2-6 and V is TRBV7-9; D may be TRBD1 or TRBD2 (6 bases each). This CDR3 has 17 residues. Trimming cost V 3 bases and J 3 bases, with 15 bases left between them. Germline V lookup: CDR1 SEHNR, CDR2 FQNEAQ (reference sequence). CDR3 residues: CASSFLLGGGGANVLTF. DNA for the CDR3: TGTGCCAGCAGCTTCCTGTTGGGGGGCGGTGGGGCCAACGTCCTGACTTTC.

The rearrangement joins TRBV27 to TRBJ2-1; 7 nucleotides line up with TRBD2. V lost 2 bases to trimming and J lost 7 bases; unmatched junction nucleotides: 8. Looked up from germline, CDR1 is MNHEY and CDR2 is SMNVEV (reference sequence). The CDR3 extends over 15 amino acids. CDR3: CASSLAGEGENEQFF. CDR3 in DNA: TGTGCCAGCAGTTTAGCGGGAGAAGGGGAAAATGAGCAGTTCTTC.

In the case of this clonotype: The conserved final phenylalanine or tryptophan is absent from the CDR3, which likely points to a read error. This rearrangement joins TRBV4-2 to TRBJ2-5; D remains ambiguous. This CDR3 contains 13 residues. Trimming cost V 1 base and J 3 bases, with 6 bases left between them. Germline assignment: CDR1 LGHNA and CDR2 YNFKEQ. CDR3 DNA: TGTGCCAGCAGCCAAGTTGTGGAAGAGACCCAGTACCTC. Encoded protein: CASSQVVEETQYL.

This chain joins TRBV3-1 and TRBJ2-3; possible D gene TRBD2, 5 bases. Trimming left V 4 bases short and J 6 bases short, with 11 bases between. Germline CDR1 LGHDT, CDR2 YNNKEL (reference sequence). The CDR3 covers 13 residues. The CDR3 coding sequence is TGTGCCAGCAGCCGGGGAGCGGTCGATACGCAGTATTTT. Protein sequence: CASSRGAVDTQYF.

The V and J genes are TRBV5-1 and TRBJ1-1, with D unresolved. The germline V gene encodes CDR1 SGHRS and CDR2 YFSETQ. Between the trimmed V and J ends, which lost 0 bases and 1 base, there was a span of 19 bases. This CDR3 has 18 residues. CDR3 sequence (DNA): TGCGCCAGCAGCTTGGGACTCCGTGCCGATGTAAGGAACACTGAAGCTTTCTTT. This translates into CASSLGLRADVRNTEAFF.

A note on this clonotype: One end of the junction varies from germline; a read error may be responsible. The V gene is TRBV30, the J gene TRBJ2-4; 12 nucleotides line up with TRBD2. Germline CDR1 reads GTSNPN; CDR2 reads SVGIG (reference sequence). The CDR3 is 15 residues long. The CDR3 region has the DNA TGTGCCTGGAGCAGCCCTAGCGGGAGGGCTGGGGTAGCGGTCTTC. Translation: CAWSSPSGRAGVAVF. Together with reference TRBV30 and TRBJ2-4, the CDR3 gives the full variable domain: SQTIHQWPATLVQPVGSPLSLECTVEGTSNPNLYWYRQAAGRGLQLLFYSVGIGQISSEVPQNLSASRPQDRQFILSSKKLLLSDSGFYLCAWSSPSGRAGVAVFGAGTRLSVL.